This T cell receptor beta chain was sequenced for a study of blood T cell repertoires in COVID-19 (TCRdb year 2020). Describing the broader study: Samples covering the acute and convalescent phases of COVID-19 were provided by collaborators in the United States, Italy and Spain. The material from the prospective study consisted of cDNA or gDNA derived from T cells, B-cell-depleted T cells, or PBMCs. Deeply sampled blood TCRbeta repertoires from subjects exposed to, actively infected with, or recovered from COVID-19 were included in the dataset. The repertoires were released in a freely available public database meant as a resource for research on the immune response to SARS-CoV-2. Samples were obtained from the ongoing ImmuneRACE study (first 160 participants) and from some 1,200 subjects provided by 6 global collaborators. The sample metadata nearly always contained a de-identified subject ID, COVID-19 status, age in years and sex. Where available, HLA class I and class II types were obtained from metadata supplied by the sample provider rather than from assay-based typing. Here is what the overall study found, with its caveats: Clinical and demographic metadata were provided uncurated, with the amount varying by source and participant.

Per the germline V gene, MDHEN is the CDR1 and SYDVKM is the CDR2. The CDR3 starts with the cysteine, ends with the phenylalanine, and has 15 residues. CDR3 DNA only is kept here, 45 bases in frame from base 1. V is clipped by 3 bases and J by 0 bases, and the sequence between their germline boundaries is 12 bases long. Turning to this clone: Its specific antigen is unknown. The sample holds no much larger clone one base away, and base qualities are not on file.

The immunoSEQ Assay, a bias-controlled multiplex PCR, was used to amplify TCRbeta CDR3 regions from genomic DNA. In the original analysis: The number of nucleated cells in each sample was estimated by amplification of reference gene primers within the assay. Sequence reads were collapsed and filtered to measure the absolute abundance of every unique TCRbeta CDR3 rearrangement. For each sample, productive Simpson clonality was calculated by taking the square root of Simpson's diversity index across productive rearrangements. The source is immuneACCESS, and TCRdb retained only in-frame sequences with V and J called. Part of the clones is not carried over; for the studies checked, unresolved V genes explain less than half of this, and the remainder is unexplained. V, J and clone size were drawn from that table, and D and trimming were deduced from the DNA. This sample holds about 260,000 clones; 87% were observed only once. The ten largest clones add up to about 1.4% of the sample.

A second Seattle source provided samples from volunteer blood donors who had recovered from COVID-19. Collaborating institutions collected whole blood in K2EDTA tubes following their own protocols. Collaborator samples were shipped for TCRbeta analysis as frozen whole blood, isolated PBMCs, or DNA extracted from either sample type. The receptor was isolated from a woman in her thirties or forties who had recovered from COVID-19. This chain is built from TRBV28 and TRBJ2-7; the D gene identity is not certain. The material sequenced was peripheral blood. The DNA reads TGTGCCAGCAGTTTGATCCCGCCACTCTCCTACGAGCAGTACTTC. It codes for CASSLIPPLSYEQYF.